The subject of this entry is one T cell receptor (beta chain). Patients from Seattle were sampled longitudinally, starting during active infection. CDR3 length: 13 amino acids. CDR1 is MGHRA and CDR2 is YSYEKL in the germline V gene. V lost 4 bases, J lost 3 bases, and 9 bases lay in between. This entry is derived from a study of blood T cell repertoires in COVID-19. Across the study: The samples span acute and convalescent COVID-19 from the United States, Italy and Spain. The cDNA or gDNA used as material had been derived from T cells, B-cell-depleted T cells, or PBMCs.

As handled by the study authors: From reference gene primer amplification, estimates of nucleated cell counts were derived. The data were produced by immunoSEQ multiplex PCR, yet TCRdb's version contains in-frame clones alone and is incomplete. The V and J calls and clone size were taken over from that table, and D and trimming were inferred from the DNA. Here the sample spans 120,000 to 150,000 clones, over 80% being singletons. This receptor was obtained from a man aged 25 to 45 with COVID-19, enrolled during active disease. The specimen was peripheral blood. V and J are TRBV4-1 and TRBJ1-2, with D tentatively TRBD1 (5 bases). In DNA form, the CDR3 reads TGCGCCAGCAGCCCCCGGGGGGACTATGGCTACACCTTC. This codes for CASSPRGDYGYTF.